What follows are 24 T cell receptor beta chains derived from one specimen sequenced in a study of cytomegalovirus exposure and HLA in healthy donors. PCR was performed using 60 Vbeta and 13 Jbeta primers. Sequencing used immunoSEQ multiplex PCR; TCRdb keeps in-frame clones, though not all of them. The sample holds 160,000 or so clones; roughly 70% are singletons and the top ten take over 2.5%. Input material: PBMCs. All receptors derive from a woman younger than 45 in good health and CMV-seronegative.

The genes are TRBV5-5 and TRBJ2-2, with TRBD2 matching 7 bases. The germline V gene has CDR1 SGHKS and CDR2 YYEKEE (reference sequence). The V gene end was trimmed by 1 base and the J gene end by 1 base; junction bases not matched to a gene: 7. This CDR3 comprises 17 residues. The CDR3 coding sequence is TGTGCCAGCAGCTTGAGGGGAGGGATCGAGAACACCGGGGAGCTGTTTTTT. Encoded protein: CASSLRGGIENTGELFF.

The chain uses TRBV6-6 and TRBJ1-3; weak D call: TRBD1 (5 bases). Trimming stripped 4 bases from V and 4 bases from J, with 17 bases between. Germline assignment: CDR1 MNHNY and CDR2 SVGAGI (reference sequence). This CDR3 has 16 residues. CDR3 in DNA: TGTGCCAGCAGTTCGTCCCCTCAGGGTCGGGGAAACACCATATATTTT. The encoded protein is CASSSSPQGRGNTIYF.

This clone was detected once. J is TRBJ1-1 and V is TRBV7-9, with D perhaps TRBD1 (6 bases). The CDR3 covers 16 residues. CDR1 and CDR2 from the germline V gene are SEHNR and FQNEAQ (reference sequence). Trimming left V 1 base short and J 5 bases short, with 17 bases between. Here the CDR3 DNA reads TGTGCCAGCAGCTTAGGGGGGCGGGGGCGCCTGACTGAAGCTTTCTTT. Amino acids: CASSLGGRGRLTEAFF. Supplemented by reference TRBV7-9 and TRBJ1-1, the full variable domain reads DTGVSQNPRHKITKRGQNVTFRCDPISEHNRLYWYRQTLGQGPEFLTYFQNEAQLEKSRLLSDRFSAERPKGSFSTLEIQRTEQGDSAMYLCASSLGGRGRLTEAFFGQGTRLTVV.

The chain combines TRBV11-2 with TRBJ2-2; TRBD2 agrees at 8 bases. Trimming took 2 bases from V and 8 from J; bases not matched to a gene: 4. This CDR3 comprises 14 residues. CDR1 and CDR2 (germline): SGHAT, FQNNGV. The CDR3 loop reads CASSLNSGNGELFF. DNA of the CDR3: TGTGCCAGCAGCTTAAATAGCGGGAATGGGGAGCTGTTTTTT.

The chain carries TRBV5-5 and TRBJ1-4; TRBD1 matches at 7 bases. V lost 5 bases and J lost 7; bases outside the gene matches: 11. This CDR3 region has 15 residues. Germline V gives CDR1 SGHKS, CDR2 YYEKEE (reference sequence). CDR3 residues: CASRPQGVQGEKLFF. CDR3 DNA sequence: TGTGCCAGCAGACCCCAGGGGGTTCAGGGTGAAAAACTGTTTTTT.

This sequence joins TRBV2 and TRBJ2-1; D may be TRBD1 (6 bases). This CDR3 has 14 amino acids. Trimming pared 5 bases from V and 7 bases from J, leaving 15 bases between. CDR1 SNHLY and CDR2 FYNNEI come from the germline V gene. The CDR3 spells CASSKLTGENEQFF. DNA of the CDR3: TGTGCCAGCAGTAAACTGACAGGAGAAAATGAGCAGTTCTTC.

This chain links TRBV18 with TRBJ1-1; D not resolved. Germline CDR1 KGHSH, CDR2 LQKENI. Trimming removed 0 bases from V and 1 base from J, with 12 bases in between. The CDR3 has 16 residues. CDR3 in DNA: TGTGCCAGCTCACCACCGGTTTTAACAGAGAACACTGAAGCTTTCTTT. Translated, it gives CASSPPVLTENTEAFF.

The chain employs TRBV30 and TRBJ2-7, with TRBD1 matching over 8 bases. This CDR3 spans 15 amino acids. Per the germline V gene, CDR1 is GTSNPN and CDR2 is SVGIG (reference sequence). The trim removed 2 bases at V and 3 bases at J, leaving 9 bases unmatched. This chain's CDR3 is CAWSRQGSRFYEQYF. CDR3 bases: TGTGCCTGGAGTCGACAGGGGAGCAGATTCTACGAGCAGTACTTC.

As DNA, the CDR3 is TGTGCCAGCAGTTCCCTGGCCAGGTACGAGCAGTACTTC. Translated, it gives CASSSLARYEQYF. The chain links TRBV6-5 to TRBJ2-7; D unresolved. From germline, CDR1 is MNHEY and CDR2 SVGAGI. The CDR3 sequence is 13 residues long. V was pared by 4 bases and J by 4 bases, with 11 bases between.

This chain connects TRBV27 to TRBJ2-1; 13 bases match TRBD2. Trimming took 4 bases from V and 6 from J; bases not matched to a gene: 6. The germline gives CDR1 MNHEY, CDR2 SMNVEV (reference sequence). This CDR3 has 16 residues. As DNA, the CDR3 is TGTGCCAGCAGTTCCCACACTAGCGGGAGGGCCAATGAGCAGTTCTTC. The encoded protein is CASSSHTSGRANEQFF.

The sample holds a few counts of this clone. The chain joins TRBV5-1 to TRBJ1-5, with a possible D match to TRBD1 (6 bases). CDR3 size: 15 residues. Trimming left V 4 bases short and J 4 bases short, with 15 bases between. Germline loops: CDR1 SGHRS, CDR2 YFSETQ. The DNA for the CDR3 is TGCGCCAGCAGCACTGGTCCGGGACAAAATCAGCCCCAGCATTTT. Translation gives CASSTGPGQNQPQHF.

This chain connects TRBV19 to TRBJ2-3; the D is unclear. Germline lookup yields CDR1 LNHDA and CDR2 SQIVND (reference sequence). This CDR3 has 13 residues. V was clipped by 6 bases and J by 2 bases, with 9 bases between them. The CDR3 nucleotides read TGTGCCAGTAGGTCGACTTTCACAGATACGCAGTATTTT. It is translated as CASRSTFTDTQYF.

This clone was seen more than once but under ten times. The chain uses TRBV11-1 and TRBJ2-5; 8 nucleotides align to TRBD1. This CDR3 is built from 15 residues. Germline values: CDR1 SGHAT, CDR2 FQDESV (reference sequence). The J segment lost 1 base and the V segment lost 1 base, leaving 2 bases of the junction unmatched. The CDR3 region has the DNA TGTGCCAGCAGCTTAGTCCAGGGGGCCCAAGAGACCCAGTACTTC. This gives the protein CASSLVQGAQETQYF.

This chain joins TRBV7-3 and TRBJ2-1; 10 bases are shared with TRBD2. J lost 2 bases, V lost 4 bases, and 5 bases had no gene match. Per germline, CDR1 SGHTA and CDR2 FQGTGA. The CDR3 is 16 amino acids. CDR3 region: CASSSQGLAPYNEQFF. The DNA of the CDR3 is TGTGCCAGCAGCTCCCAGGGACTAGCGCCCTACAATGAGCAGTTCTTC.

This chain joins TRBV4-2 and TRBJ1-1; 7 bases are a match to TRBD1. Losses at the gene ends were 4 bases for V and 6 bases for J; bases not matched to a gene: 5. Germline assignment: CDR1 LGHNA and CDR2 YNFKEQ. The CDR3 runs 13 residues. The CDR3: CASSPGGQAEAFF. The CDR3, as DNA: TGTGCCAGCAGCCCCGGAGGACAGGCTGAAGCTTTCTTT.

This sequence joins TRBV7-3 and TRBJ2-5; TRBD2 agrees at 7 bases. CDR3 length equals 16 residues. V lost 2 bases, J lost 5 bases, and 11 bases stayed unmatched. Germline V CDR1 and CDR2: SGHTA, FQGTGA. This CDR3 is CASSLGFGGGPETQYF. The CDR3 DNA reads TGTGCCAGCAGCTTAGGGTTTGGGGGAGGGCCGGAGACCCAGTACTTC.

V is TRBV27 and J is TRBJ2-3, with TRBD2 identical over 8 bases. CDR3 length: 15 amino acids. J gave up 6 bases and V 2 bases, and 7 bases lay outside the gene matches. CDR1 and CDR2 from the germline V gene are MNHEY and SMNVEV (reference sequence). The CDR3 loop reads CASSLLAGGGDTQYF. The CDR3 nucleotides are TGTGCCAGCAGTTTACTCGCGGGAGGAGGTGATACGCAGTATTTT.

This rearrangement joins TRBV6-4 to TRBJ2-5; 8 positions agree with TRBD2. V shed 6 bases and J 5 bases; nucleotides not matched to a gene: 8. Germline lookup yields CDR1 MRHNA and CDR2 SNTAGT. The CDR3 is 14 amino acids. In DNA, the CDR3 is TGTGCCAGCAGCCCGGGGGGGGGAGCGGAGACCCAGTACTTC. Amino acid sequence: CASSPGGGAETQYF.

The genes are TRBV19 and TRBJ2-3, with 12 bases identical to TRBD1. The CDR3 loop spans 16 amino acids. Unmatched junction bases numbered 8, after V lost 5 bases and J lost 5 bases. Germline lookup yields CDR1 LNHDA and CDR2 SQIVND (reference sequence). The CDR3 region has the DNA TGTGCCAGTAGTGCGGGGACAGGGGGCGCATTAGATACGCAGTATTTT. Its protein is CASSAGTGGALDTQYF.

V and J are TRBV7-6 and TRBJ2-3; D might be TRBD2 (5 bases). The germline CDR1 and CDR2 sequences are SGHVS and FNYEAQ. V dropped 2 bases and J dropped 0 bases, with 9 bases sitting between them. The CDR3 length is 15 residues. This CDR3 reads CASSLIGISTDTQYF. The CDR3, as DNA: TGTGCCAGCAGCTTAATCGGGATTAGCACAGATACGCAGTATTTT.

The CDR3 nucleotides read TGTGCCAGCAGCTCGGGGACAGGGGACGGGGATACGCAGTATTTT. Its protein product is CASSSGTGDGDTQYF. The rearrangement uses TRBV5-6 and TRBJ2-3, with 10 bases aligning to TRBD1. J lost 6 bases, V lost 3 bases, and 7 bases had no gene match. This CDR3 region has 15 residues. CDR1 SGHDT and CDR2 YYEEEE come from the germline V gene.

The gene calls are TRBV9 and TRBJ1-4, with D possibly matching TRBD1 (5 bases). The germline V gene encodes CDR1 SGDLS and CDR2 YYNGEE. The ends were cut back, 0 bases at V and 7 bases at J, with 10 bases in the middle. There are 14 residues in the CDR3. CDR3 coding DNA: TGTGCCAGCAGCGTAGCAGGGTCTAGTGAAAAACTGTTTTTT. As protein: CASSVAGSSEKLFF. Using reference TRBV9 and TRBJ1-4 for the parts outside the CDR3, the full variable domain is DSGVTQTPKHLITATGQRVTLRCSPRSGDLSVYWYQQSLDQGLQFLIQYYNGEERAKGNILERFSAQQFPDLHSELNLSSLELGDSALYFCASSVAGSSEKLFFGSGTQLSVL.

The V gene is TRBV7-3, the J gene TRBJ2-2; 7 positions match TRBD2. This CDR3 is 14 amino acids long. CDR1 and CDR2 (germline): SGHTA, FQGTGA. Trimming took 2 bases from V and 6 from J; bases not matched to a gene: 3. DNA of the CDR3: TGTGCCAGCAGCTTATCAAGCGGGGCCGGGGAGCTGTTTTTT. Protein: CASSLSSGAGELFF.

This clone was found once. This chain joins TRBV27 and TRBJ2-7; a possible D gene is TRBD2 (5 bases). This CDR3 has 12 residues. Trimming stripped 3 bases from V and 3 bases from J, with 6 bases between. Per the germline V gene, CDR1 is MNHEY and CDR2 is SMNVEV (reference sequence). The CDR3 DNA sequence: TGTGCCAGCAGTTTTGCGGGCTACGAGCAGTACTTC. It yields the protein CASSFAGYEQYF.